The rows below give T cell receptor beta chains drawn from one sample of a study of regulatory T cells in long-lasting Graves disease. TCRdb reanalysed the multiplex PCR reads using MiXCR and keeps one entry per CDR3 protein. Of 440,000 or so distinct CDR3 sequences in the sample, about 15% were seen once. This sample also belongs to another study, concerning T cells in Graves' hyperthyroidism and ophthalmopathy.

The sample was peripheral blood mononuclear cells (PBMCs), taken at new diagnosis, from a patient treated with antithyroid drugs. The receptors stem from a woman aged 25 to 39 with Graves disease. Each CDR3 is given with its conserved first and last residue. The D gene is left open where the match is weak. Clone size is shown for a subset of rows, as once, few, many or a class of expanded clone.

J gene	D gene	V gene	clone size	CDR3 DNA	CDR3 protein
TRBJ2-7	-	TRBV27	many	TGTGCCAGCAGTCCCCCCGGGCCCAGGGTCCACGAGCAGTACTTC	CASSPPGPRVHEQYF
TRBJ1-2	-	TRBV7-9	few	TGTGCCAGCAGCTTACGCCCCCCCCGGAATCGGGCAGTTAACTATGGCTACACCTTC	CASSLRPPRNRAVNYGYTF
TRBJ2-1	-	TRBV7-9	many	TGTGCCAGCAGCCCACCTCTACCTTGGGGGGTCGCGGGACCTCTCTTC	CASSPPLPWGVAGPLF
TRBJ2-3	-	TRBV29-1	few	TGCAGCGTTGCCCGGACCTCGGATACGCAGTATTTT	CSVARTSDTQYF
TRBJ2-2	-	TRBV15	-	TGTGCCACCAGCAGCGGTGGTGGCACCGGGGAGCTGTTTTTT	CATSSGGGTGELFF
TRBJ2-1	TRBD2	TRBV20-1	many	TGCAGTGCTGGGGGACTACCGACCTCCTACAATGAGCAGTTCTTC	CSAGGLPTSYNEQFF
TRBJ1-1	TRBD1	TRBV12-3/TRBV12-4	many	TGTGCCAGCAGTTTGGGGGACAGGGCCGGGAACACTGAAGCTTTCTTT	CASSLGDRAGNTEAFF
TRBJ2-1	-	TRBV13	many	TGTGCCAGCAGCTTAGCCGTGGGAGAGGTATCCTACAATGAGCAGTTCTTC	CASSLAVGEVSYNEQFF
TRBJ1-3	TRBD1	TRBV6-1	few	TGTGCCAGCAGTCGCGGGACAGGGTCTGGAAACACCATATATTTT	CASSRGTGSGNTIYF
TRBJ1-5	-	TRBV4-1	few	TGCGCCAGCAGCCAAGTCCGAGGGGCGATTCAGCCCCAGCATTTT	CASSQVRGAIQPQHF
TRBJ1-1	-	TRBV5-5	-	TGTGCCAGCAGCAATTGGGGGAGGGAAGCTTTCTTT	CASSNWGREAFF
TRBJ2-7	-	TRBV7-8	many	TGTGCCAGCAGCCGGCTAGCGATTTCCTACGAGCAGTACTTC	CASSRLAISYEQYF
TRBJ1-2	TRBD1	TRBV11-3	many	TGTGCCAGCAGCCCTCAGGACAGGGGGCCCTATGGCTACACCTTC	CASSPQDRGPYGYTF
TRBJ2-1	-	TRBV27	-	TGTGCCAGCAGTCACTCCACAGGATACAATGAGCAGTTCTTC	CASSHSTGYNEQFF
TRBJ1-2	-	TRBV24-1	few	TGTGCCACCAGTGCGGCGGGGTTCAACTATGGCTACACCTTC	CATSAAGFNYGYTF
TRBJ2-3	TRBD2	TRBV24-1	-	TGTGCCACCAGTGACACACCTAGCGGGACGAACACAGATACGCAGTATTTT	CATSDTPSGTNTDTQYF
TRBJ2-7	TRBD1	TRBV5-1	many	TGCGCCAGCAGCTGGACAGGGAGTGAGCAGTACTTC	CASSWTGSEQYF
TRBJ1-1	-	TRBV30	many	TGTGCCTGGAGTAGCCGGGCCACTGAAGCTTTCTTT	CAWSSRATEAFF
TRBJ2-7	-	TRBV12-3/TRBV12-4	many	TGTGCCAGCAGTGGAGGGTTGCAACCGTACTTC	CASSGGLQPYF